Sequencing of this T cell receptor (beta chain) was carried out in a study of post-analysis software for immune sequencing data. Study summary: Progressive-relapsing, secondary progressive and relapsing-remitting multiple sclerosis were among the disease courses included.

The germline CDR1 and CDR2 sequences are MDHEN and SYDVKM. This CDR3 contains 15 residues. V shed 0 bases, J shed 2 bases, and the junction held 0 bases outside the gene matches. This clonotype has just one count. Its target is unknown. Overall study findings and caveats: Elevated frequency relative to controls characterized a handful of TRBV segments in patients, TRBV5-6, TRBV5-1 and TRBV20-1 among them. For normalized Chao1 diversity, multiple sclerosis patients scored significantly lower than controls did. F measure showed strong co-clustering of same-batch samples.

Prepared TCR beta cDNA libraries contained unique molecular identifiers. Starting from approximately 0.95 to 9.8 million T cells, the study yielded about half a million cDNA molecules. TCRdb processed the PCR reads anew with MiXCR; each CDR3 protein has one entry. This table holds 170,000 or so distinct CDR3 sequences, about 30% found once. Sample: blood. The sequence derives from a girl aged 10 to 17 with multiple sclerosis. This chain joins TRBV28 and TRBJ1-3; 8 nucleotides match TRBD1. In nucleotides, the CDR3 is TGTGCCAGCAGTTTATGGACAGGGGCTGGAAACACCATATATTTT. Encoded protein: CASSLWTGAGNTIYF.